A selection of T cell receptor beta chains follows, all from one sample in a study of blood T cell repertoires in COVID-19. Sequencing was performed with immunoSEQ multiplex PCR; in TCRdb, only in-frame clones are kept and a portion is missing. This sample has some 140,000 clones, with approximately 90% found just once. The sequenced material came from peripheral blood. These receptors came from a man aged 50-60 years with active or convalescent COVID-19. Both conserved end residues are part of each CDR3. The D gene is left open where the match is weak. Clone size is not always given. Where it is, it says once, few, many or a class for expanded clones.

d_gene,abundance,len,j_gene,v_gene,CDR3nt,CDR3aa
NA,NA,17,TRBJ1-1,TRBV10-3,TGTGCCATCAGTGACTGGGTACGTGGGGAGGTGAACACTGAAGCTTTCTTT,CAISDWVRGEVNTEAFF
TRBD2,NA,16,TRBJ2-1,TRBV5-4,TGTGCCAGCAGCGACCCCCTACTAGCGGGGTACAATGAGCAGTTCTTC,CASSDPLLAGYNEQFF
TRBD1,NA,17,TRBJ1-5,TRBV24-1,TGTGCCACCAGTGATGGGACAACAGGGGTGGTGGGTCAGCCCCAGCATTTT,CATSDGTTGVVGQPQHF
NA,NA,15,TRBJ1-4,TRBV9,TGTGCCAGCAGCGTAGGAGGACAAACTAATGAAAAACTGTTTTTT,CASSVGGQTNEKLFF
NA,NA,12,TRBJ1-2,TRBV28,TGTGCCACCCTACAGGGACCTTATGGCTACACCTTC,CATLQGPYGYTF
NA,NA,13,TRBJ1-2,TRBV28,TGTGCCAGCAGTTTCGGTGCCTTGTGGGGCTACACCTTC,CASSFGALWGYTF
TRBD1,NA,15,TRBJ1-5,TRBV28,TGTGCCAGCAGTCCTGGACAGGCTCCCAATCAGCCCCAGCATTTT,CASSPGQAPNQPQHF
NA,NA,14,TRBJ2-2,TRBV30,TGTGCCTGGAGTGTGGCTGGGGCAACCGGGGAGCTGTTTTTT,CAWSVAGATGELFF
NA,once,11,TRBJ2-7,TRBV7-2,TGTGCCAGCAGCTTTATATACGAGCAGTACTTC,CASSFIYEQYF
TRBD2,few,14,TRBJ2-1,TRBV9,TGTGCCAGCAGCGATAGCGGGACCGGCAATGAGCAGTTCTTC,CASSDSGTGNEQFF
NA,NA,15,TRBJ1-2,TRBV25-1,TGTGCCAGCAGTCCAGCGGGCGGGGTCGCCTATGGCTACACCTTC,CASSPAGGVAYGYTF
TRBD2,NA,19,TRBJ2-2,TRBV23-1,TGCGCCAGCAGCCATAGCGGGGGGGCGATTCCCGCGAACACCGGGGAGCTGTTTTTT,CASSHSGGAIPANTGELFF
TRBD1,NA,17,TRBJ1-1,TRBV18,TGTGCCAGCTCACCGAATAGCGATACAGGGGGGGGCACTGAAGCTTTCTTT,CASSPNSDTGGGTEAFF
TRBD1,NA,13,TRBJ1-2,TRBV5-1,TGCGCCAGCAGCATCAGGGGGCTCGATGGCTACACCTTC,CASSIRGLDGYTF
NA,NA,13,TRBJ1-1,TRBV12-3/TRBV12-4,TGTGCCAGCTTATTAAACTTGAACACTGAAGCTTTCTTT,CASLLNLNTEAFF
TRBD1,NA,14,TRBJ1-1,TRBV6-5,TGTGCCAGCAGGATGGGGACAGGGGGCACTGAAGCTTTCTTT,CASRMGTGGTEAFF
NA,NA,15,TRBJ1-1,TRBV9,TGTGCCAGCAGCATAGGCGGTGGGGGGGTCACTGAAGCTTTCTTT,CASSIGGGGVTEAFF
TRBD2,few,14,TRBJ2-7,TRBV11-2,TGTGCCAGCAGCTTTCTAGCGGGGGTTTACGAGCAGTACTTC,CASSFLAGVYEQYF
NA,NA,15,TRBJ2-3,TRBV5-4,TGTGCCAGCAGCTTGCCAAGGGGTAGCACAGATACGCAGTATTTT,CASSLPRGSTDTQYF
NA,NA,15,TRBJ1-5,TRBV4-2,TGTGCCAGCAGCCAAGATAGGGGAGGAGAACAGCCCCAGCATTTT,CASSQDRGGEQPQHF
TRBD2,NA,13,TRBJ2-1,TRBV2,TGTGCCAGCACCCGGGGAGGGGACCCAAAGCAGTTCTTC,CASTRGGDPKQFF
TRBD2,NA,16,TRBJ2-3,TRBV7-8,TGTGCCAGCAGCCCCGCGACTAGCGTTAGCACAGATACGCAGTATTTT,CASSPATSVSTDTQYF
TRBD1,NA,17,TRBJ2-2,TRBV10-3,TGTGCCATCAGGACAGACCCGACAGGGGCGAACACCGGGGAGCTGTTTTTT,CAIRTDPTGANTGELFF
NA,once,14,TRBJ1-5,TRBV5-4,TGTGCCAGCAGCTTGGCAGGAAGCAATCAGCCCCAGCATTTT,CASSLAGSNQPQHF
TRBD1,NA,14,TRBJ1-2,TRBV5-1,TGCGCCAGCAGCGGTACAGGGGGCGGGAATGGCTACACCTTC,CASSGTGGGNGYTF
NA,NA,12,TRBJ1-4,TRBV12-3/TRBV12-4,TGTGCCAGGGAGGGCCCCAATGAAAAACTGTTTTTT,CAREGPNEKLFF
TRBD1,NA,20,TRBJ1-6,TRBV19,TGTGCCAGTAGTCCCTCCGCCGGGACAGATAACCGCCTCTATAATTCACCCCTCCACTTT,CASSPSAGTDNRLYNSPLHF
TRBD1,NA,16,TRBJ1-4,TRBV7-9,TGTGCCAGCAGCCTCCGGGGCGGGACAGGGGTGGAAAAACTGTTTTTT,CASSLRGGTGVEKLFF
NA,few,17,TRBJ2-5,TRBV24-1,TGTGCCACCAGTGATTTGATAAGGGGCAGGACGCAAGAGACCCAGTACTTC,CATSDLIRGRTQETQYF
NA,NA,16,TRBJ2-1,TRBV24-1,TGTGCCACCAGTGTTACCGGGACAAAGAAGTTGAATGAGCAGTTCTTC,CATSVTGTKKLNEQFF
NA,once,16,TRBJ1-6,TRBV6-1,TGTGCCAGCAGTGACCGGACAGAATCCTATAATTCACCCCTCCACTTT,CASSDRTESYNSPLHF
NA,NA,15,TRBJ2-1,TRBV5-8,TGTGCCAGCAGCTTGGCAGGACTAACTAACAATGAGCAGTTCTTC,CASSLAGLTNNEQFF
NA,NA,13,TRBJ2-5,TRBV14,TGTGCCAGCAGCCAAGACGAGGTCCAGACCCAGTACTTC,CASSQDEVQTQYF
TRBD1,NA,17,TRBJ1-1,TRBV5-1,TGCGCCAGCAGCTTCCGTCCGACAGGGGCCGAGGACACTGAAGCTTTCTTT,CASSFRPTGAEDTEAFF
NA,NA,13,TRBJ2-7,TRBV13,TGTGCCAGCAGGATTATGGGGAGCGCCGAGCAGTACTTC,CASRIMGSAEQYF
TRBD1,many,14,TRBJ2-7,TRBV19,TGTGCCAGTAGCATCTTGACAGGGGCCAACGAGCAGTACTTC,CASSILTGANEQYF
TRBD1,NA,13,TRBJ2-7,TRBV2,TGTGCCAGCTCTGGGGACAGCACCTACGAGCAGTACTTC,CASSGDSTYEQYF
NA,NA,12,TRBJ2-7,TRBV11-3,TGTGCCAGCAGCATAAATCGGTACGAGCAGTACTTC,CASSINRYEQYF
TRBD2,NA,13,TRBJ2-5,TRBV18,TGTGCCAGCTCCTCTGGGACTATAGAGACCCAGTACTTC,CASSSGTIETQYF
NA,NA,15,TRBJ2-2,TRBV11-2,TGTGCCAGCAGCTCGTACGTAGTGAACACCGGGGAGCTGTTTTTT,CASSSYVVNTGELFF
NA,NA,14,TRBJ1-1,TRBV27,TGTGTCAGCCGATGGGGCTCTAGGATCACTGAAGCTTTCTTT,CVSRWGSRITEAFF